The 11 T cell receptor beta chains presented below share a single source sample, sequenced in a study of blood T cell repertoires in COVID-19. Libraries were prepared by immunoSEQ multiplex PCR; TCRdb keeps only in-frame clonotypes and omits some of them. The sample holds roughly 90,000 clones, 89% seen once. The specimen was peripheral blood. Source of these receptors: a man aged 50-59 years with COVID-19, enrolled during active disease.

The chain is built from TRBV9 and TRBJ1-5; D is ambiguous. Trimming took 3 bases from V and 3 from J, leaving 10 bases between them. Germline V gene data show CDR1 as SGDLS and CDR2 as YYNGEE. This CDR3 is built from 14 residues. This CDR3 reads CASSGDMDNQPQHF. The CDR3, as DNA: TGTGCCAGCAGCGGAGACATGGACAATCAGCCCCAGCATTTT.

DNA for the CDR3: TGTGCCAGCAGCCCCCCGGGACAGGGCGATGGCTACACCTTC. Residues: CASSPPGQGDGYTF. The chain is built from TRBV7-8 and TRBJ1-2; 9 bases agree with TRBD1. Germline V CDR1 and CDR2: SGHVS, FQNEAQ. The trim removed 5 bases at V and 6 bases at J, leaving 7 bases unmatched. This CDR3 contains 14 residues. Complete variable domain (other parts from reference TRBV7-8 and TRBJ1-2): GAGVSQSPRYKVAKRGQDVALRCDPISGHVSLFWYQQALGQGPEFLTYFQNEAQLDKSGLPSDRFFAERPEGSVSTLKIQRTQQEDSAVYLCASSPPGQGDGYTFGSGTRLTVV.

This clone was picked up a small number of times. The chain has TRBV3-1 (or the pseudogene TRBV3-2) and TRBJ2-7; 8 nucleotides match TRBD2. CDR3 length: 16 amino acids. V shed 1 base, J shed 0 bases, and the junction held 5 bases outside the gene matches. Germline CDR1 reads LGHDT; CDR2 reads YNNKEL (reference sequence). CDR3 amino acids: CASSQVGGGSSYEQYF. DNA of the CDR3: TGTGCCAGCAGCCAAGTCGGCGGGGGGAGCTCCTACGAGCAGTACTTC.

The gene calls are TRBV4-3 and TRBJ1-2, with TRBD1 matching 9 bases. This CDR3 region has 16 residues. V lost 4 bases and J lost 2; bases outside the gene matches: 8. The V gene's germline CDR1 is LGHNA and CDR2 YSLEER. CDR3 amino acids: CASSLGHRGQNYGYTF. Written as DNA, the CDR3 is TGCGCCAGCAGCCTCGGTCACAGGGGGCAGAACTATGGCTACACCTTC.

This chain connects TRBV9 to TRBJ1-3; D is undetermined. This CDR3 is 15 amino acids long. Trimming left V 3 bases short and J 0 bases short, with 10 bases between. The germline gives CDR1 SGDLS, CDR2 YYNGEE. The DNA of the CDR3 is TGTGCCAGCAGCGGACACAGCTTCTCTGGAAACACCATATATTTT. Amino acids: CASSGHSFSGNTIYF.

V is TRBV24-1 and J is TRBJ2-2; perhaps TRBD2 as D (5 bases). There are 14 residues in the CDR3. In germline, CDR1 is KGHDR, CDR2 SFDVKD. Deletions cut 3 bases from V and 8 bases from J, with 12 bases between. In DNA, the CDR3 is TGTGCCACCAGTGATCAACTAGTTATTGGGGAGCTGTTTTTT. The encoded protein is CATSDQLVIGELFF.

This chain uses TRBV9 with TRBJ2-1, with 10 bases lining up with TRBD2. The CDR3 runs 15 residues. V was clipped by 4 bases and J by 6 bases; unmatched bases: 7. Germline lookup yields CDR1 SGDLS and CDR2 YYNGEE. The CDR3 DNA sequence: TGTGCCAGCAGCTCCGGGACTAGCGCGCTCAATGAGCAGTTCTTC. It specifies CASSSGTSALNEQFF.

V gene TRBV21-1 combines with J gene TRBJ1-6; the tabulated D call, TRBD1, remains unverified against the DNA. TRBV21-1 has pseudogene status. The CDR3 runs 15 residues. CDR3 protein: CASSYRDTDNSPLHF. The CDR3 DNA is TGTGCCAGCAGTTACCGGGACACCGATAATTCACCCCTCCACTTT.

This rearrangement joins TRBV6-1 to TRBJ1-1; D uncertain. This CDR3 comprises 14 residues. V dropped 3 bases and J dropped 5 bases, with 13 bases sitting between them. Looked up from germline, CDR1 is MNHNS and CDR2 is SASEGT. The CDR3 reads CASSDAGISTEAFF. The CDR3 DNA reads TGTGCCAGCAGTGACGCCGGGATTTCAACTGAAGCTTTCTTT.

The chain joins TRBV30 to TRBJ1-2; D gene unclear. Germline V gives CDR1 GTSNPN, CDR2 SVGIG (reference sequence). This CDR3 comprises 13 residues. V was cut by 3 bases and J by 2 bases, with 10 bases left in between. The CDR3 here is CAWRWAQNYGYTF. DNA of the CDR3: TGTGCCTGGAGATGGGCACAAAACTATGGCTACACCTTC.

The chain is built from TRBV9 and TRBJ2-1; 10 nucleotides match TRBD1. This CDR3 spans 16 amino acids. From germline, CDR1 is SGDLS and CDR2 YYNGEE. Trimming at V came to 0 bases and at J to 3 bases, leaving 3 bases not matched to a gene. The CDR3 reads CASSVAGTGVYNEQFF. CDR3 coding DNA: TGTGCCAGCAGCGTAGCCGGGACAGGGGTCTACAATGAGCAGTTCTTC. The full variable domain, completed using reference TRBV9 and TRBJ2-1, is DSGVTQTPKHLITATGQRVTLRCSPRSGDLSVYWYQQSLDQGLQFLIQYYNGEERAKGNILERFSAQQFPDLHSELNLSSLELGDSALYFCASSVAGTGVYNEQFFGPGTRLTVL.